The 11 T cell receptor beta chains reported below all come from one sample, sequenced in a study of T cells after yellow fever vaccination. One entry per CDR3 protein results from TCRdb running MiXCR on the 5' RACE reads. Seen here are about 550,000 distinct CDR3 sequences, approximately 21% observed once, and the top ten hold approximately 15%. Sample: PBMCs, taken 15 days after the yellow fever booster vaccination. Receptor source: a man aged 25-45 years who received the YFV17D yellow fever vaccine.

The chain couples TRBV7-3 to TRBJ2-1, with a possible D match to TRBD1 (5 bases). The length of the CDR3 is 13 residues. Germline CDR1 reads SGHTA; CDR2 reads FQGTGA. V was clipped by 5 bases and J by 9 bases, with 14 bases between them. In DNA form, the CDR3 reads TGTGCCAGCAGCCCCTCCAGGGAAAGTGAGCAGTTCTTC. Its translation is CASSPSRESEQFF.

This clonotype has just a few counts. This chain joins TRBV24-1 and TRBJ2-5, with D perhaps matching TRBD1 (6 bases). CDR3 length: 17 residues. The germline V gene has CDR1 KGHDR and CDR2 SFDVKD. Between the trimmed V and J ends, which lost 0 bases and 2 bases, there was a span of 15 bases. This chain's CDR3 is CATSDLRQVSGQETQYF. The CDR3 DNA sequence: TGTGCCACCAGTGATTTGCGACAGGTCAGCGGACAAGAGACCCAGTACTTC.

This clonotype was picked up a small number of times. The chain is built from TRBV29-1 and TRBJ2-1, with TRBD2 matching 7 bases. Trimming removed 4 bases from V and 10 bases from J; junction bases left unmatched: 13. The CDR3 sequence is 14 residues long. The germline gives CDR1 SQVTM, CDR2 ANQGSEA. CDR3 in DNA: TGCAGCGTTGTAGGGCGGCGGGAGTACGGCGAGCAGTTCTTC. It codes for CSVVGRREYGEQFF.

The chain links TRBV5-4 to TRBJ2-6; TRBD1 might be the D (5 bases). CDR3 size: 16 residues. Germline V CDR1 and CDR2: SGHNT, YYREEE (reference sequence). V lost 0 bases and J lost 2, with 9 bases in between. The CDR3, as DNA: TGTGCCAGCAGCTTGGCCGGCAGGGCTGGGGCCAACGTCCTGACTTTC. It translates to CASSLAGRAGANVLTF. Combining the CDR3 with reference TRBV5-4 and TRBJ2-6 gives the whole variable domain ETGVTQSPTHLIKTRGQQVTLRCSSQSGHNTVSWYQQALGQGPQFIFQYYREEENGRGNFPPRFSGLQFPNYSSELNVNALELDDSALYLCASSLAGRAGANVLTFGAGSRLTVL.

This chain uses TRBV18 with TRBJ2-1; D is uncertain. Germline V gene data show CDR1 as KGHSH and CDR2 as LQKENI. Trimming removed 4 bases at V and 10 bases at J, with 11 bases between. The CDR3 covers 12 residues. The CDR3 loop is CASSREKNEQFF. The CDR3 coding sequence is TGTGCCAGCTCACGAGAAAAGAACGAGCAGTTCTTC.

The J gene is TRBJ2-2, the V gene TRBV20-1, with 11 bases fitting TRBD2. Germline lookup yields CDR1 DFQATT and CDR2 SNEGSKA (reference sequence). The CDR3 has 15 residues. With 3 bases clipped from V and 5 bases from J, the junction kept 5 bases outside the gene matches. The CDR3 reads CSASDSGRVTGELFF. In DNA, the CDR3 is TGCAGTGCTAGTGATAGCGGGAGGGTTACCGGGGAGCTGTTTTTT.

The chain uses TRBV7-2 and TRBJ2-7, with 8 bases that match TRBD1. CDR1 and CDR2 (germline): SGHTA, FQGNSA. The CDR3 extends over 13 amino acids. V gave up 6 bases and J gave up 8 bases; unmatched junction bases: 9. This chain's CDR3 is CASRSGTGSKQYF. The CDR3 nucleotides are TGTGCCAGCAGATCCGGGACAGGTTCCAAGCAGTACTTC.

The chain recombines TRBV15 with TRBJ2-5; D perhaps matches TRBD2 (5 bases). Germline V gives CDR1 LNHNV, CDR2 YYDKDF (reference sequence). The CDR3 spans 13 residues. Trimming removed 7 bases at V and 1 base at J, with 10 bases between. The CDR3 loop is CATIFRGQETQYF. The CDR3 DNA reads as TGTGCCACCATCTTCCGGGGCCAAGAGACCCAGTACTTC. Variable domain in full (rest from reference TRBV15 and TRBJ2-5): DAMVIQNPRYQVTQFGKPVTLSCSQTLNHNVMYWYQQKSSQAPKLLFHYYDKDFNNEADTPDNFQSRRPNTSFCFLDIRSPGLGDTAMYLCATIFRGQETQYFGPGTRLLVL.

This chain links TRBV18 with TRBJ2-4; D is perhaps TRBD2 (5 bases). V was cut by 3 bases and J by 6 bases, with 9 bases left in between. The CDR3 totals 13 residues. Looked up from germline, CDR1 is KGHSH and CDR2 is LQKENI. This CDR3 is CASSPSVGNIQYF. The CDR3 DNA reads as TGTGCCAGCTCACCTAGCGTTGGAAACATTCAGTACTTC.

The chain uses TRBV20-1 and TRBJ2-1, with D perhaps matching TRBD2 (7 bases). The V end was cut by 6 bases, the J end by 0 bases, with 12 bases between. The germline V gene has CDR1 DFQATT and CDR2 SNEGSKA (reference sequence). CDR3 size: 14 residues. The CDR3 coding sequence is TGCAGTGCCGGGGGCGGGAGCTCCTACAATGAGCAGTTCTTC. Translating it yields CSAGGGSSYNEQFF.

This chain uses TRBV18 with TRBJ2-5, with 12 nucleotides matching TRBD2. The J segment lost 8 bases and the V segment lost 5 bases, leaving 15 bases of the junction unmatched. The germline V gene has CDR1 KGHSH and CDR2 LQKENI. The CDR3 contains 17 residues. The CDR3 nucleotides are TGTGCCAGCTCAACCGGGACTAGCGGGCGTACCCAGGCTACCCAGTACTTC. Protein sequence: CASSTGTSGRTQATQYF.